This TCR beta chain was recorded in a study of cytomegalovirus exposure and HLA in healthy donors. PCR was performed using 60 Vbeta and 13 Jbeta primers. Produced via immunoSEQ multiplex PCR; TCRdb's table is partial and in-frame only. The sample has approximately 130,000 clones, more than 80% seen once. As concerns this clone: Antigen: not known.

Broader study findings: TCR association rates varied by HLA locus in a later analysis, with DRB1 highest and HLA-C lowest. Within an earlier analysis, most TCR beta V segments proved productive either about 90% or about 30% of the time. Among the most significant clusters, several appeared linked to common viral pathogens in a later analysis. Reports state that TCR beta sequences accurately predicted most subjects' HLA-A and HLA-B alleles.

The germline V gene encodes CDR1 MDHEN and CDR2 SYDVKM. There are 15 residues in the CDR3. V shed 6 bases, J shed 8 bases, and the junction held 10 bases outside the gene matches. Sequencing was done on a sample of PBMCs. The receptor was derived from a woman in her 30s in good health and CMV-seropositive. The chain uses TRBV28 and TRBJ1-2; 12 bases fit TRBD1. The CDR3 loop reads CASSPPGQGARGYTF. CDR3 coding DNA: TGTGCCAGCAGCCCCCCGGGACAGGGGGCGCGAGGCTACACCTTC.